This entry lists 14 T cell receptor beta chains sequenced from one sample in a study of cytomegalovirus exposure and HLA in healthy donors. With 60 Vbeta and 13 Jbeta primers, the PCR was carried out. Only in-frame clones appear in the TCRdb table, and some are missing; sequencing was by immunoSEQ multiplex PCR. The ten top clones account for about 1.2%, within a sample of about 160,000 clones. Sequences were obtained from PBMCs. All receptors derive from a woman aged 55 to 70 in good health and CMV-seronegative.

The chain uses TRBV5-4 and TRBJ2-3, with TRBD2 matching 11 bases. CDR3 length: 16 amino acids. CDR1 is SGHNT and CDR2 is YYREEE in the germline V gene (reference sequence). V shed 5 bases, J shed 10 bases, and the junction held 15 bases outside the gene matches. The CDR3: CASSPGTSGRQAPQYF. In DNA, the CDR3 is TGTGCCAGCAGTCCTGGGACTAGCGGCCGCCAGGCGCCGCAGTATTTT.

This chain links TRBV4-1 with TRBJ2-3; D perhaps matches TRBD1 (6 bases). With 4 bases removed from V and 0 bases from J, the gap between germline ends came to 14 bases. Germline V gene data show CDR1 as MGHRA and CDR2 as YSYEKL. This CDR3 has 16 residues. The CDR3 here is CASSPIWGPSTDTQYF. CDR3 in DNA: TGCGCCAGCAGCCCAATTTGGGGGCCAAGCACAGATACGCAGTATTTT.

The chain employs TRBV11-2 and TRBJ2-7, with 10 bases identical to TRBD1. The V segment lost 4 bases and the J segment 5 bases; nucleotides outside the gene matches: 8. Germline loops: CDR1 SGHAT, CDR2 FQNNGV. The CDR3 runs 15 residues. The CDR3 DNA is TGTGCCAGCAGCTGGGCCGGGACAGGGGTCGACGAGCAGTACTTC. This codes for CASSWAGTGVDEQYF.

Here the CDR3 reads CASSLEDRTYEQYF. The CDR3 DNA follows: TGTGCCAGCAGCTTGGAGGACAGGACCTACGAGCAGTACTTC. The chain couples TRBV5-5 to TRBJ2-7; 7 bases align to TRBD1. CDR3 length equals 14 residues. V trimming: 0 bases; J trimming: 2 bases; junction bases outside the gene matches: 2. Germline CDR1 and CDR2: SGHKS and YYEKEE (reference sequence).

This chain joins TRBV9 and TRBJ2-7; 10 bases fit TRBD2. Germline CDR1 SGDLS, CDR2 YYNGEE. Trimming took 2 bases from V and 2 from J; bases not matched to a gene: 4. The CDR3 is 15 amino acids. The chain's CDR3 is CASSVGTSVAYEQYF. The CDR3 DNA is TGTGCCAGCAGCGTCGGGACTAGCGTAGCCTACGAGCAGTACTTC.

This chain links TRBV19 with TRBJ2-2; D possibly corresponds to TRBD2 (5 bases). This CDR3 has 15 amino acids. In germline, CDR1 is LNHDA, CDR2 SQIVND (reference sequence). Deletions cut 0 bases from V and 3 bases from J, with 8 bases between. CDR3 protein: CASSIDRRYTGELFF. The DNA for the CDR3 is TGTGCCAGTAGTATAGACCGGAGGTACACCGGGGAGCTGTTTTTT.

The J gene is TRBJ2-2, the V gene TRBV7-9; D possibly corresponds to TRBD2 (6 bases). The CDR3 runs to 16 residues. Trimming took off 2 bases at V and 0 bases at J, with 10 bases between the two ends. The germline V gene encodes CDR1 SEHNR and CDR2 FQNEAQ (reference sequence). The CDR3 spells CASSLMGGTNTGELFF. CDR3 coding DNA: TGTGCCAGCAGCTTAATGGGCGGGACGAACACCGGGGAGCTGTTTTTT.

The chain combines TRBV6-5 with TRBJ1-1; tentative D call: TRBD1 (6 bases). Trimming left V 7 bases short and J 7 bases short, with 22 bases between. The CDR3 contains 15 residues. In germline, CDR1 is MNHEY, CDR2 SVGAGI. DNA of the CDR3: TGTGCCAGCATTCCCTTGGGGGCTAGGGCAGGTGAAGCTTTCTTT. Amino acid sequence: CASIPLGARAGEAFF.

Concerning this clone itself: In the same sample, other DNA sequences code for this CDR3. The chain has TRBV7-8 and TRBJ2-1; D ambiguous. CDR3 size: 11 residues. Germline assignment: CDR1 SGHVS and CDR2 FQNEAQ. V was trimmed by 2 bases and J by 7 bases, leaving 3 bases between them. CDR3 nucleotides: TGTGCCAGCAGCTTACTGAATGAGCAGTTCTTC. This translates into CASSLLNEQFF.

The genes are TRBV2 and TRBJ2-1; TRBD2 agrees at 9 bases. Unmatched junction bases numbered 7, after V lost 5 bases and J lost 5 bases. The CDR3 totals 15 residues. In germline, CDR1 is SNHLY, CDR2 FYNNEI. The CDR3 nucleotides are TGTGCCAGCAGTCCCGGGACTAGCAGGGACAATGAGCAGTTCTTC. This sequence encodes CASSPGTSRDNEQFF.

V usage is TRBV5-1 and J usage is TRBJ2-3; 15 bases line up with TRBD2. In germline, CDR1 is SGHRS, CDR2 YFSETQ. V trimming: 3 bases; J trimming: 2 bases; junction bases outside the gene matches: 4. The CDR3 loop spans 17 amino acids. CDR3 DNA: TGCGCCAGCAGCTACGGGACTAGCGGGGGGAACACAGATACGCAGTATTTT. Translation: CASSYGTSGGNTDTQYF.

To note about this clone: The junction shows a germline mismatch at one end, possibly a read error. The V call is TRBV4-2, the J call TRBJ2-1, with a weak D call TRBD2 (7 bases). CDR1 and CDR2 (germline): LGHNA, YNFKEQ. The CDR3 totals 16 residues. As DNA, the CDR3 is TGTGCCAGCAGCCAAGATCAGCTTTTTGGTTCGGGGGGCACGCTCTTC. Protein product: CASSQDQLFGSGGTLF.

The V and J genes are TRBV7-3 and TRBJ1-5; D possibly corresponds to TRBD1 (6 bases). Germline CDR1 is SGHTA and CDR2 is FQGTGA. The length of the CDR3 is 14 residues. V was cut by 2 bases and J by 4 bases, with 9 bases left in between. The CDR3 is CASSLGQGNQPQHF. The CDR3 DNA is TGTGCCAGCAGCTTAGGGCAGGGGAATCAGCCCCAGCATTTT. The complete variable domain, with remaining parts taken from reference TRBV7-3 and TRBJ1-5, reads GAGVSQTPSNKVTEKGKYVELRCDPISGHTALYWYRQSLGQGPEFLIYFQGTGAADDSGLPNDRFFAVRPEGSVSTLKIQRTERGDSAVYLCASSLGQGNQPQHFGDGTRLSIL.

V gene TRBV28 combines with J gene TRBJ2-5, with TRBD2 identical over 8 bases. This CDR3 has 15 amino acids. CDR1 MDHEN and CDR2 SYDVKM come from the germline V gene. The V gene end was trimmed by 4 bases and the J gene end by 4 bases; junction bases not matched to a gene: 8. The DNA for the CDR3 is TGTGCCAGCAGTTCCGGGGGGGGTAGGAGAGAGACCCAGTACTTC. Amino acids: CASSSGGGRRETQYF.